The entry below gives a single T cell receptor (beta chain) sequence along with its context. The identical CDR3 is also encoded by other nucleotide sequences in the sample. Study processing details: Reference gene primers were amplified, and this amplification served to estimate nucleated cell counts. Only in-frame clones appear in the TCRdb table, and some are missing; sequencing was by immunoSEQ multiplex PCR. The DNA gave D and trimming, while V, J and clone size come from that table. The sample lists about 96,000 clones; roughly 89% were seen once. This entry belongs to a study of blood T cell repertoires in COVID-19. At the level of the study: The study drew acute and convalescent COVID-19 samples from the United States, Italy and Spain. Sources were T cells, B-cell-depleted T cells, or PBMCs; the material itself was cDNA or gDNA.

It was during active infection that Seattle patients were enrolled and then longitudinally followed. Germline CDR1 reads SGHTA; CDR2 reads FQGTGA. The CDR3 is 13 amino acids. The V segment lost 4 bases and the J segment 3 bases; nucleotides outside the gene matches: 2. The chain joins TRBV7-3 to TRBJ1-1, with 7 bases lining up with TRBD1. The source is a human donor with COVID-19, enrolled during active disease. The donor label of this sample is uncertain. Sequencing input: peripheral blood. The CDR3 loop reads CASSSQGDTEAFF. The CDR3 DNA follows: TGTGCCAGCAGCTCCCAGGGGGACACTGAAGCTTTCTTT.